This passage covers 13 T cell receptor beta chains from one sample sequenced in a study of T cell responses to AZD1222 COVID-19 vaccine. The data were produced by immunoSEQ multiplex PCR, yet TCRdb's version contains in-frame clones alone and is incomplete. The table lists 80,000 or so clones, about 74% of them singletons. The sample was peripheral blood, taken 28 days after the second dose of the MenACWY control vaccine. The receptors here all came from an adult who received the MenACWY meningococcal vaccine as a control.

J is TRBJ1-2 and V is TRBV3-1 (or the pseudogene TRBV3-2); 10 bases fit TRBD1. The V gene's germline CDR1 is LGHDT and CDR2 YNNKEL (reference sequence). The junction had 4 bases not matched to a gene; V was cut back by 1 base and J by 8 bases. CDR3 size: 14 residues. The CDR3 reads CASSQATGGRGYTF. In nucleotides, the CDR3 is TGTGCCAGCAGCCAAGCGACAGGGGGCAGGGGCTACACCTTC.

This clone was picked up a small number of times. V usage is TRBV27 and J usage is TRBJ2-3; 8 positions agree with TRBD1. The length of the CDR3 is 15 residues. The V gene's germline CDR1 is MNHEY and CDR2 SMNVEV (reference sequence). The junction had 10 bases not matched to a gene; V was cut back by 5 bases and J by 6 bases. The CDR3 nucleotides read TGTGCCAGCAGTCCCCGGACAGGGAGATGGGATACGCAGTATTTT. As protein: CASSPRTGRWDTQYF.

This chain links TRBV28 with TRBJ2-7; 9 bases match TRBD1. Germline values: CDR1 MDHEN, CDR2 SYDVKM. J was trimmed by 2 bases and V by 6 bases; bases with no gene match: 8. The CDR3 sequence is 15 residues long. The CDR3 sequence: CASRSAGTGTYEQYF. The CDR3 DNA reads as TGTGCCAGCAGATCCGCCGGGACAGGGACCTACGAGCAGTACTTC.

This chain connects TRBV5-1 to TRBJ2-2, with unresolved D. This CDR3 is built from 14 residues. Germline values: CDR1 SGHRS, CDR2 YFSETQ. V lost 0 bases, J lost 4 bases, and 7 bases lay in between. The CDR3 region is CASSLGAVTGELFF. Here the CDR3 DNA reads TGCGCCAGCAGCTTGGGGGCCGTCACCGGGGAGCTGTTTTTT.

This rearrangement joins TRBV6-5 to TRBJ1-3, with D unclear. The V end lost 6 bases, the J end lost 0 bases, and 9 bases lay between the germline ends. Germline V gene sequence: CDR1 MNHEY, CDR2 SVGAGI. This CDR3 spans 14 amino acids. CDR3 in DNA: TGTGCCAGCAGATCCCAACGCTCTGGAAACACCATATATTTT. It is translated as CASRSQRSGNTIYF.

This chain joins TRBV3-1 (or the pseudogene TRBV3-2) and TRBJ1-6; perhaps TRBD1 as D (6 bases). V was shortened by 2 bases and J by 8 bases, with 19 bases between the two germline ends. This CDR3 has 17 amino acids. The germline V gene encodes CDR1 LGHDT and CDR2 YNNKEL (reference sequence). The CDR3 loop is CASSQPVGKGVYSPLHF. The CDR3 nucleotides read TGTGCCAGCAGCCAACCCGTGGGAAAGGGGGTATATTCACCCCTCCACTTT.

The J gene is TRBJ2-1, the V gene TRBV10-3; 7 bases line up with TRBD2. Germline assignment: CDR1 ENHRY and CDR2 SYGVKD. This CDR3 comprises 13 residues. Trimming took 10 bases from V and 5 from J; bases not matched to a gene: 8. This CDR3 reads CASRWGGDNEQFF. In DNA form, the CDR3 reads TGTGCCAGCCGGTGGGGGGGAGACAATGAGCAGTTCTTC.

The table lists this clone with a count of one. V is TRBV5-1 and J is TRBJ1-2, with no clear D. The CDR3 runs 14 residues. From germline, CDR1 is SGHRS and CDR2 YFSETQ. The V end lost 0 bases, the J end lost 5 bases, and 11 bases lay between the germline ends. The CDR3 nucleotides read TGCGCCAGCAGCTTGGATGGCAGCTCTTATGGCTACACCTTC. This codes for CASSLDGSSYGYTF. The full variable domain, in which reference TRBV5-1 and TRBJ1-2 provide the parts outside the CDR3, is KAGVTQTPRYLIKTRGQQVTLSCSPISGHRSVSWYQQTPGQGLQFLFEYFSETQRNKGNFPGRFSGRQFSNSRSEMNVSTLELGDSALYLCASSLDGSSYGYTFGSGTRLTVV.

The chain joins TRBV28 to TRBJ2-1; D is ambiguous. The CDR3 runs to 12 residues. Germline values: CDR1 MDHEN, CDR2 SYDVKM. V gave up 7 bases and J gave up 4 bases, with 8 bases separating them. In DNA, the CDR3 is TGTGCCAGCACCCGCCGGTACAATGAGCAGTTCTTC. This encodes CASTRRYNEQFF.

CDR3 loop: CAWSGGAERQPQHF. As DNA, the CDR3 is TGTGCCTGGAGTGGGGGGGCTGAAAGGCAGCCCCAGCATTTT. V is TRBV30 and J is TRBJ1-5, with TRBD1 as a possible D gene (6 bases). The CDR3 is 14 residues long. Deletions cut 1 base from V and 7 bases from J, with 14 bases between. The V gene's germline CDR1 is GTSNPN and CDR2 SVGIG (reference sequence).

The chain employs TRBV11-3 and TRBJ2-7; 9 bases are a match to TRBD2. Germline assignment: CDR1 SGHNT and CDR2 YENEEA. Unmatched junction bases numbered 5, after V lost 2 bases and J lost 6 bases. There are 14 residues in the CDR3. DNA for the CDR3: TGTGCCAGCAGCTTACTAGCGGGGCCTCCCGAGCAGTACTTC. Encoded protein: CASSLLAGPPEQYF.

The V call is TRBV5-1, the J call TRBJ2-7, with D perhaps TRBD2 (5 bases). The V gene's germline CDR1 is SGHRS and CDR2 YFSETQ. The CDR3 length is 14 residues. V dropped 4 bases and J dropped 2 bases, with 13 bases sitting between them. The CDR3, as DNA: TGCGCCAGCAGCCCAGTCAACGGGGCCTACGAGCAGTACTTC. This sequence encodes CASSPVNGAYEQYF. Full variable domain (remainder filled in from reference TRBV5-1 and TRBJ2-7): KAGVTQTPRYLIKTRGQQVTLSCSPISGHRSVSWYQQTPGQGLQFLFEYFSETQRNKGNFPGRFSGRQFSNSRSEMNVSTLELGDSALYLCASSPVNGAYEQYFGPGTRLTVT.

As DNA, the CDR3 is TGTGCCCGCGGTCGGGGGGGAGGGACTCAGCCCCAGCATTTT. Translating gives CARGRGGGTQPQHF. The chain employs TRBV9 and TRBJ1-5, with D maybe TRBD1 (5 bases). The CDR3 has 14 residues. CDR1 is SGDLS and CDR2 is YYNGEE in the germline V gene. Trimming took off 10 bases at V and 6 bases at J, with 20 bases between the two ends.